The next 9 T cell receptor beta chains were all read from a single sample in a study of CD8 T cells in ankylosing spondylitis. Study-wide points: Roughly 8 highly homologous variants formed a TCR beta motif that appeared characteristic of ankylosing spondylitis blood.

Their antigen targets remain unknown. TCRdb analysed the 5' RACE reads with MiXCR anew, one entry per CDR3 protein. The sample shows about 700,000 distinct CDR3 sequences, roughly 19% of them seen only once. Sequencing was performed on blood, either unsorted or a sorted T cell fraction (not recorded which). These TCRs come from a male donor with ankylosing spondylitis.

V and J are TRBV20-1 and TRBJ1-6, with TRBD1 identical over 11 bases. V was pared by 4 bases and J by 0 bases, with 8 bases of the junction left unmatched. Germline loops: CDR1 DFQATT, CDR2 SNEGSKA (reference sequence). CDR3 length: 18 residues. In DNA, the CDR3 is TGCAGTGCTATCCCCTGGGGGACAGGGGGCTCCTATAATTCACCCCTCCACTTT. It yields the protein CSAIPWGTGGSYNSPLHF.

This clonotype was seen at least ten times. V usage is TRBV12-3 or TRBV12-4 and J usage is TRBJ2-7; possible D gene TRBD2, 8 bases. The CDR3 has 14 amino acids. V was shortened by 5 bases and J by 4 bases, with 15 bases between the two germline ends. CDR3 in DNA: TGTGCCAGCAGTCCGGGAGGGACAGTGTACGAGCAGTACTTC. This codes for CASSPGGTVYEQYF.

J is TRBJ2-5 and V is TRBV21-1; no DNA check was done on the table's D call, TRBD1. TRBV21-1 is a pseudogene. The CDR3 spans 15 residues. This chain's CDR3 is CASHLRDRGPQTQYF. For the CDR3, the DNA is TGTGCCAGCCATCTCCGGGACAGGGGCCCGCAGACCCAGTACTTC.

J is TRBJ1-2 and V is TRBV6-5; D is ambiguous. V was clipped by 4 bases and J by 6 bases, with 12 bases between them. The germline V gene encodes CDR1 MNHEY and CDR2 SVGAGI. CDR3 length: 13 amino acids. CDR3 DNA: TGTGCCAGCAGTTCCCCCGGAGCACATGGCTACACCTTC. This codes for CASSSPGAHGYTF.

The sample holds a few counts of this clonotype. The chain is built from TRBV20-1 and TRBJ1-5; D uncertain. The CDR3 is made up of 15 amino acids. V lost 0 bases, J lost 7 bases, and 16 bases lay in between. The germline CDR1 and CDR2 sequences are DFQATT and SNEGSKA (reference sequence). This chain's CDR3 is CSARDLRRPEQPQHF. The CDR3, as DNA: TGCAGTGCTAGAGATCTCCGGCGCCCCGAGCAGCCCCAGCATTTT.

CDR3 amino acids: CASSVMTGGYGYTF. The DNA of the CDR3 is TGTGCCAGCAGCGTGATGACAGGGGGCTATGGCTACACCTTC. This chain connects TRBV9 to TRBJ1-2; 9 bases agree with TRBD1. The V segment lost 2 bases and the J segment 4 bases; nucleotides outside the gene matches: 3. Germline CDR1 SGDLS, CDR2 YYNGEE. This CDR3 is 14 amino acids long.

This clonotype was seen a handful of times. The J gene is TRBJ2-3, the V gene TRBV5-1, with D possibly being TRBD1 (6 bases). The CDR3 is 14 residues long. CDR1 and CDR2 (germline): SGHRS, YFSETQ. V was trimmed by 2 bases and J by 2 bases, leaving 9 bases between them. The CDR3 coding sequence is TGCGCCAGCAGCTTTCAGGGGTACACAGATACGCAGTATTTT. Amino acid sequence: CASSFQGYTDTQYF.

This clonotype has just a few counts. This chain links TRBV15 with TRBJ2-1, with 9 bases that match TRBD2. There are 17 residues in the CDR3. CDR1 and CDR2 (germline): LNHNV, YYDKDF (reference sequence). V dropped 0 bases and J dropped 9; count of bases not matched to a gene: 12. The CDR3 protein is CATSRDVAGGAFIEQFF. The CDR3 DNA reads TGTGCCACCAGCAGAGATGTGGCGGGGGGGGCCTTTATTGAGCAGTTCTTC.

The J gene is TRBJ2-7, the V gene TRBV5-1; D remains unclear. Germline CDR1 reads SGHRS; CDR2 reads YFSETQ. The CDR3 loop spans 13 amino acids. The V end was cut by 0 bases, the J end by 7 bases, with 11 bases between. CDR3 DNA sequence: TGCGCCAGCAGCTTGGTTGTCTTGGGGGAGCAGTACTTC. It encodes CASSLVVLGEQYF.